The 15 T cell receptor beta chains presented below share a single source sample, sequenced in a study of blood T cells in healthy people across ages. A second PCR, run for about 7 to 11 cycles, used a sample-barcoded 5' primer plus a J-beta primer mix. Using its own MiXCR run on the 5' RACE reads, TCRdb lists one record per CDR3 protein. The data contain hundreds of thousands of distinct CDR3 sequences, 44% of them seen just once; the ten biggest clones take up around 21%. Sequencing was done on a sample of blood. These receptors originate from a man aged 60 to 75 in good health.

The V and J genes are TRBV6-2 or TRBV6-3 and TRBJ2-7; the match to TRBD2 covers 9 bases. The J call may be wrong; the DNA end is better matched by TRBJ2-5. The CDR3 totals 15 residues. The germline gives CDR1 MNHEY, CDR2 SVGEGT. CDR3 in amino acids: CASSYEAGGRETQYF. CDR3 sequence (DNA): TGTGCCAGCAGTTATGAAGCGGGGGGCCGGGAGACCCAGTACTTC.

This clonotype was detected a few times. The chain carries TRBV7-9 and TRBJ2-7; D unclear. Trimming left V 4 bases short and J 2 bases short, with 12 bases between. The CDR3 spans 14 residues. Germline V gene data show CDR1 as SEHNR and CDR2 as FQNEAQ (reference sequence). The CDR3: CASSSGRQPYEQYF. CDR3 DNA sequence: TGTGCCAGCAGCTCCGGACGGCAACCCTACGAGCAGTACTTC.

In its sample, this clonotype was seen a few times. V and J are TRBV7-2 and TRBJ1-4, with a tentative D call TRBD1 (5 bases). Germline V CDR1 and CDR2: SGHTA, FQGNSA. The CDR3 is 14 residues long. Trimming left V 2 bases short and J 4 bases short, with 8 bases between. The CDR3 reads CASSLSGHNEKLFF. Written as DNA, the CDR3 is TGTGCCAGCAGCTTATCCGGACATAATGAAAAACTGTTTTTT.

This clonotype has a handful of counts. The chain couples TRBV6-1 to TRBJ1-6; maybe TRBD1 (5 bases). CDR3 length: 16 residues. The germline V and J ends were trimmed by 4 bases and 7 bases, with 17 bases remaining between them. Germline loops: CDR1 MNHNS, CDR2 SASEGT. The CDR3 DNA follows: TGTGCCAGCAGTGGCGGCACGGGGCGGCCCAATTCACCCCTCCACTTT. Its protein product is CASSGGTGRPNSPLHF.

The chain joins TRBV14 to TRBJ2-1; 9 bases map to TRBD1. The CDR3 loop spans 14 amino acids. With V trimmed by 0 bases and J by 12 bases, 6 bases remained unmatched. The germline CDR1 and CDR2 sequences are SGHDN and FVKESK. The CDR3 here is CASSQEGTGIGQFF. CDR3 nucleotide sequence: TGTGCCAGCAGCCAAGAGGGGACAGGGATCGGGCAGTTCTTC. The variable domain in full, with the rest retrieved from reference TRBV14 and TRBJ2-1, is EAGVTQFPSHSVIEKGQTVTLRCDPISGHDNLYWYRRVMGKEIKFLLHFVKESKQDESGMPNNRFLAERTGGTYSTLKVQPAELEDSGVYFCASSQEGTGIGQFFGPGTRLTVL.

The sample holds many counts of this clonotype. This chain links TRBV7-2 with TRBJ1-2, with a possible D match to TRBD1 (5 bases). This CDR3 comprises 13 residues. V lost 1 base and J 4 bases, leaving 7 bases between the germline ends. Germline CDR1 and CDR2: SGHTA and FQGNSA. The CDR3 nucleotides are TGTGCCAGCAGCTTAGACAGGTTCTATGGCTACACCTTC. Amino acids: CASSLDRFYGYTF.

This clonotype was counted between two and nine times. This CDR3 is CASSYGLAGVTDTQYF. The CDR3 nucleotides are TGCGCCAGCAGCTACGGACTAGCGGGGGTCACAGATACGCAGTATTTT. V and J are TRBV5-1 and TRBJ2-3, with TRBD2 matching over 13 bases. With V trimmed by 3 bases and J by 2 bases, 3 bases remained unmatched. Germline loops: CDR1 SGHRS, CDR2 YFSETQ. The CDR3 consists of 16 residues.

The chain links TRBV2 to TRBJ1-2; D call uncertain. The V end was cut by 6 bases, the J end by 0 bases, with 14 bases between. CDR3 length: 15 amino acids. Looked up from germline, CDR1 is SNHLY and CDR2 is FYNNEI. CDR3 coding DNA: TGTGCCAGCAGCCCCAGGATCCGCTCTAACTATGGCTACACCTTC. Its translation: CASSPRIRSNYGYTF.

This clonotype was seen once. This rearrangement joins TRBV7-8 to TRBJ2-3, with 9 positions matching TRBD2. The V segment lost 2 bases and the J segment 4 bases; nucleotides outside the gene matches: 7. The CDR3 length is 16 residues. CDR1 is SGHVS, CDR2 FQNEAQ, per germline. This CDR3 is CASSLSSSGVPDTQYF. The CDR3 DNA reads as TGTGCCAGCAGCTTAAGTTCTAGCGGGGTTCCAGATACGCAGTATTTT.

V usage is TRBV6-5 and J usage is TRBJ2-1; D unresolved. The CDR3 is 13 residues long. The ends were cut back, 6 bases at V and 5 bases at J, with 11 bases in the middle. Per the germline V gene, CDR1 is MNHEY and CDR2 is SVGAGI. The CDR3 sequence: CASSPVGNNEQFF. The CDR3 DNA sequence: TGTGCCAGCAGCCCCGTAGGGAACAATGAGCAGTTCTTC.

The CDR3: CASRRDVGSTDTQYF. The CDR3 DNA is TGTGCCAGTAGACGCGATGTGGGCAGCACAGATACGCAGTATTTT. The chain combines TRBV19 with TRBJ2-3; D is undetermined. V lost 6 bases and J 0 bases, leaving 13 bases between the germline ends. The CDR3 covers 15 residues. Germline-derived CDR1 and CDR2 are LNHDA and SQIVND (reference sequence).

The chain carries TRBV18 and TRBJ1-4; D gene ambiguous. The CDR3 totals 15 residues. V lost 0 bases to trimming and J lost 6 bases, with 11 bases between them. Germline loops: CDR1 KGHSH, CDR2 LQKENI. CDR3 loop: CASSPPAPEYEKLFF. The DNA of the CDR3 is TGTGCCAGCTCACCACCGGCGCCCGAATATGAAAAACTGTTTTTT.

V and J are TRBV20-1 and TRBJ1-5, with D unclear. This CDR3 is 13 amino acids long. V was shortened by 3 bases and J by 5 bases, with 11 bases between the two germline ends. Germline loops: CDR1 DFQATT, CDR2 SNEGSKA (reference sequence). CDR3 amino acids: CSASYGLDQPQHF. CDR3 bases: TGCAGTGCTAGTTATGGGTTGGATCAGCCCCAGCATTTT.

V gene TRBV20-1 combines with J gene TRBJ2-7; 7 bases fit TRBD1. There are 15 residues in the CDR3. Germline assignment: CDR1 DFQATT and CDR2 SNEGSKA (reference sequence). Trimming took 3 bases from V and 1 from J; bases not matched to a gene: 9. The CDR3 bases are TGCAGTGCTAGGAAGAGACAGGGTAGATCCTACGAGCAGTACTTC. It specifies CSARKRQGRSYEQYF.

V and J are TRBV3-1 and TRBJ2-7; D is perhaps TRBD2 (5 bases). The V end was cut by 7 bases, the J end by 5 bases, with 18 bases between. The CDR3 extends over 14 amino acids. The germline V gene encodes CDR1 LGHDT and CDR2 YNNKEL (reference sequence). DNA of the CDR3: TGTGCCAGCAACCACGATCGACGGGAACACGAGCAGTACTTC. It is translated as CASNHDRREHEQYF.